One sample yielded the 16 T cell receptor beta chains listed below, sequenced in a study of blood T cell repertoires in COVID-19. Measured with immunoSEQ multiplex PCR; TCRdb has only the in-frame clones, and not every one. Of roughly 160,000 clones in the sample, more than 75% are singletons; the top ten hold about 5%. The sequenced sample consisted of peripheral blood. These receptors all come from a young man with COVID-19, enrolled during active disease.

V and J are TRBV12-3 or TRBV12-4 and TRBJ2-7; D unresolved. Trimming took off 6 bases at V and 3 bases at J, with 6 bases between the two ends. The CDR3 totals 11 residues. The chain's CDR3 is CASSHSYEQYF. The CDR3 nucleotides read TGTGCCAGCAGCCACAGCTACGAGCAGTACTTC.

The chain couples TRBV4-1 to TRBJ1-5; 8 bases map to TRBD1. Germline V gene data show CDR1 as MGHRA and CDR2 as YSYEKL. This CDR3 comprises 17 residues. Trimming at V came to 1 base and at J to 6 bases, leaving 11 bases not matched to a gene. CDR3: CASSQGGQGILGQPQHF. In DNA, the CDR3 is TGCGCCAGCAGCCAAGGTGGACAGGGCATATTGGGTCAGCCCCAGCATTTT.

The chain is built from TRBV19 and TRBJ2-2; TRBD2 aligns across 13 bases. The CDR3 sequence is 17 residues long. After removal of 4 bases from V and 7 bases from J, the junction contained 9 bases not matched to a gene. Germline V gene data show CDR1 as LNHDA and CDR2 as SQIVND (reference sequence). In nucleotides, the CDR3 is TGTGCCAGTAGTACGGCCCGGACTAGCGGGAGAGTCGGGGAGCTGTTTTTT. It specifies CASSTARTSGRVGELFF.

The table lists this clone with a count of one. V is TRBV9 and J is TRBJ1-2, with D hard to call. Trimming cost V 0 bases and J 8 bases, with 11 bases left between them. This CDR3 comprises 13 residues. Germline loops: CDR1 SGDLS, CDR2 YYNGEE. The CDR3 DNA follows: TGTGCCAGCAGCGTAGCGTTTGGGCGAGGCTACACCTTC. Protein: CASSVAFGRGYTF.

The gene calls are TRBV11-2 and TRBJ2-4; D remains unclear. Germline CDR1 reads SGHAT; CDR2 reads FQNNGV. The V and J ends lost 0 bases and 0 bases respectively, with 9 bases between them. This CDR3 spans 16 amino acids. The CDR3 nucleotides read TGTGCCAGCAGCTTAGAACCCACTTCAGCCAAAAACATTCAGTACTTC. This sequence encodes CASSLEPTSAKNIQYF.

This clone was found a few times. J is TRBJ2-1 and V is TRBV5-5; no clear D. CDR3 size: 13 residues. V lost 4 bases and J lost 2, with 7 bases in between. Germline V gene sequence: CDR1 SGHKS, CDR2 YYEKEE (reference sequence). This chain's CDR3 is CASSPGPYNEQFF. For the CDR3, the DNA is TGTGCCAGCAGCCCCGGTCCCTACAATGAGCAGTTCTTC.

This clone showed up just once. The chain combines TRBV19 with TRBJ1-1; D not certain. V was clipped by 8 bases and J by 4 bases, with 14 bases between them. The CDR3 spans 13 residues. Germline CDR1 and CDR2: LNHDA and SQIVND (reference sequence). The CDR3 coding sequence is TGTGCCAGTCTGACGGGAGGCCTCACTGAAGCTTTCTTT. As protein: CASLTGGLTEAFF.

This clone was observed once. The rearrangement links TRBV28 to TRBJ1-6, with TRBD1 matching 8 bases. V dropped 3 bases and J dropped 6; count of bases not matched to a gene: 7. From germline, CDR1 is MDHEN and CDR2 SYDVKM. This CDR3 region has 16 residues. The CDR3 DNA is TGTGCCAGCAGTTTGCAAGGGACAGGCCCTAATTCACCCCTCCACTTT. This gives the protein CASSLQGTGPNSPLHF.

The V call is TRBV28, the J call TRBJ1-5; 7 bases agree with TRBD1. J lost 4 bases, V lost 5 bases, and 2 bases had no gene match. The germline V gene encodes CDR1 MDHEN and CDR2 SYDVKM. This CDR3 contains 13 residues. The CDR3 nucleotides are TGTGCCAGCAGTGGGACAGCTAATCAGCCCCAGCATTTT. Translated: CASSGTANQPQHF.

The chain recombines TRBV5-6 with TRBJ1-2; D is undetermined. Germline V gives CDR1 SGHDT, CDR2 YYEEEE. V was cut by 0 bases and J by 11 bases, with 14 bases left in between. This CDR3 comprises 13 residues. The CDR3 DNA sequence: TGTGCCAGCAGCTTGGGGACTGTCCGTAGATACACCTTC. Residues: CASSLGTVRRYTF.

The J gene is TRBJ2-7, the V gene TRBV5-1; 8 bases line up with TRBD1. V was pared by 0 bases and J by 1 base, with 9 bases of the junction left unmatched. CDR1 is SGHRS, CDR2 YFSETQ, per germline. The CDR3 loop spans 17 amino acids. Here the CDR3 DNA reads TGCGCCAGCAGCTTGGTCCCACAGACAGGGGTGTCCTACGAGCAGTACTTC. This gives the protein CASSLVPQTGVSYEQYF.

The chain is built from TRBV24-1 and TRBJ2-1; possibly TRBD2 for D (6 bases). The CDR3 has 14 residues. Germline lookup yields CDR1 KGHDR and CDR2 SFDVKD. V was clipped by 4 bases and J by 5 bases, with 11 bases between them. Here the CDR3 DNA reads TGTGCCACCAGTGAGCCCGGGACTCACAATGAGCAGTTCTTC. It is translated as CATSEPGTHNEQFF.

V and J are TRBV7-2 and TRBJ2-7; D not certain. Looked up from germline, CDR1 is SGHTA and CDR2 is FQGNSA. Trimming took off 5 bases at V and 1 base at J, with 12 bases between the two ends. This CDR3 contains 14 residues. CDR3 nucleotide sequence: TGTGCCAGCAGCCCACGGCTACAGTCCTACGAGCAGTACTTC. Translating it yields CASSPRLQSYEQYF.

V gene TRBV20-1 combines with J gene TRBJ1-6; weak D call: TRBD1 (5 bases). The V gene's germline CDR1 is DFQATT and CDR2 SNEGSKA (reference sequence). V was trimmed by 3 bases and J by 14 bases, leaving 20 bases between them. CDR3 length equals 14 residues. CDR3 in DNA: TGCAGTGCTAGTCGGGGAGAGGGGCGGGGGTCCCTCCACTTT. Its translation: CSASRGEGRGSLHF.

The V gene is TRBV28, the J gene TRBJ2-7; tentatively, D is TRBD2 (5 bases). V was shortened by 2 bases and J by 5 bases, with 7 bases between the two germline ends. The germline gives CDR1 MDHEN, CDR2 SYDVKM. The CDR3 covers 12 residues. The CDR3 DNA reads TGTGCCAGCAGTTTAAGAGGGCACGAGCAGTACTTC. It yields the protein CASSLRGHEQYF.

The chain employs TRBV28 and TRBJ2-1; TRBD2 might be the D (6 bases). The CDR3 consists of 11 residues. Trimming pared 3 bases from V and 12 bases from J, leaving 9 bases between. Germline V CDR1 and CDR2: MDHEN, SYDVKM. CDR3 sequence: CASSFFGGQFF. The CDR3 DNA reads as TGTGCCAGCAGTTTCTTCGGGGGGCAGTTCTTC.